This entry features one T cell receptor beta chain sequence. The clone's antigen remains unknown. No much larger clonotype is one base removed from it; base qualities were not supplied. The record originates from a study of control samples from healthy donors and cancer patients (dated by TCRdb to about 2020). Preparation of the library involved the immunoSEQ multiplex PCR assay. What TCRdb holds here is the immuneACCESS table cut down to in-frame rearrangements. Part of the clones is not present; checked against another copy, under half of the missing clones reflect an unresolved V gene, and the others are unexplained. Here the sample has 390,000 or so clones; more than 80% occur a single time. The top ten clones comprise 6% to 7% of the sample. V is cut back by 4 bases and J by 6 bases, with 7 bases in the junction unmatched. From its cysteine to its phenylalanine, the CDR3 spans 16 amino acids. CDR3 DNA is the only sequence kept; it has 48 bases, read in frame from the first base. Taken from the germline V gene, the CDR1 and CDR2 loops are SQVTM and ANQGSEA.

Here the chain combines TRBV29-1 and TRBJ2-3; 16 bases in the junction line up with TRBD2. The TCR sequence derives from a man aged 40-49 years with head and neck cancer. Sequencing was carried out using PBMCs. DNA sequence: TGCAGCGTTGTCGGGACTAGCGGGGGGGCCTGGGATACGCAGTATTTT. This translates into CSVVGTSGGAWDTQYF.